This paragraph covers one TCR beta chain sequence. The entry originates in a study of shared clonotypes between healthy human individuals. Researchers drew on about 94 million PBMCs for genomic DNA from unsorted samples. The test was conducted at deep level. The authors ran unsorted PBMC replicate PCRs on roughly 330 ng DNA, approximately 31,000 T cell genomes. With ten immunoSEQ deep assay plates, unsorted PBMC DNA underwent sequencing. Produced via immunoSEQ multiplex PCR; TCRdb's table is partial and in-frame only. The sample has fewer than 550,000 clones, roughly 85% seen once; the top ten hold about an eighth. This CDR3 has 17 residues. Germline V gives CDR1 SGHRS, CDR2 YFSETQ. The ends lost 2 bases at V and 8 bases at J; junction bases unmatched: 9.

Sample: PBMCs. The V call is TRBV5-1, the J call TRBJ2-1; 14 positions agree with TRBD2. The receptor was isolated from a woman between 40 and 50 years old in good health. Some clones in this sample may be carry-over from other donors' samples. CDR3 residues: CASSLGTSGSPVDEQFF. CDR3 coding DNA: TGCGCCAGCAGCTTAGGGACTAGCGGGAGTCCGGTCGATGAGCAGTTCTTC. The full variable domain, completed using reference TRBV5-1 and TRBJ2-1, is KAGVTQTPRYLIKTRGQQVTLSCSPISGHRSVSWYQQTPGQGLQFLFEYFSETQRNKGNFPGRFSGRQFSNSRSEMNVSTLELGDSALYLCASSLGTSGSPVDEQFFGPGTRLTVL.